This T cell receptor (beta chain) was obtained from a study of monozygotic twins with inflammatory bowel disease. Looked up from germline, CDR1 is LGHDT and CDR2 is YNNKEL (reference sequence). The CDR3 loop spans 15 amino acids. TCRdb reprocessed the 5' RACE reads, keeping one entry per CDR3 protein, no DNA. This listing includes fewer than 550,000 distinct CDR3 sequences. The sample was blood. The rearrangement uses TRBV3-1 and TRBJ2-2; TCRdb names TRBD2, which stays unverified in the absence of DNA. This TCR came from a human donor with ulcerative colitis or Crohn's disease, or a healthy co-twin of an affected twin (not recorded which). Here the CDR3 reads CASTRLAVATGELFF.